This record looks at one T cell receptor beta chain sequence and its context. Antigen unknown. The CDR3 is 16 amino acids. Germline V gene data show CDR1 as SNHLY and CDR2 as FYNNEI. The V end was cut by 6 bases, the J end by 0 bases, with 14 bases between. The data were taken from a study of T cell responses to AZD1222 COVID-19 vaccine. Study results and caveats: Regions left unmutated in variants are reportedly the target of nearly half of spike-specific TCRs. White British donors predominated, females outnumbered males, and clonal diversity was possibly underestimated. Sampling captured repertoires only after the peak T cell response.

Measured with immunoSEQ multiplex PCR; TCRdb has only the in-frame clones, and not every one. The data contain some 150,000 clones, just under 95% of them seen just once; the ten biggest clones take up about 5%. The source of this sequence is an adult in good health. The chain is built from TRBV2 and TRBJ2-2; no firm D call. The material sequenced was peripheral blood, taken on day 0 of AZD1222 vaccination. For the CDR3, the DNA is TGTGCCAGCAGCGATCATTTAGGTGCGAACACCGGGGAGCTGTTTTTT. Translating it yields CASSDHLGANTGELFF.